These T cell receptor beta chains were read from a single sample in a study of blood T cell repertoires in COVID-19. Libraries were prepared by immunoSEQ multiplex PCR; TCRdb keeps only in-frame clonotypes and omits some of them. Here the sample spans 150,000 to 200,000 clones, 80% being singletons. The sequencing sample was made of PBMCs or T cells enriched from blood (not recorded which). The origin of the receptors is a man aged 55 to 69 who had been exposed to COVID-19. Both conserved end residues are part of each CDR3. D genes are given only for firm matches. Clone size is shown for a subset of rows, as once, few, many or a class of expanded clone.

CSASAASSYNSPLHF	TGCAGTGCTAGTGCCGCGAGCTCCTATAATTCACCCCTCCACTTT	.	.	TRBV20-1	TRBJ1-6
CASSPASRGQPQHF	TGTGCCAGCTCACCGGCATCCAGGGGACAGCCCCAGCATTTT	.	.	TRBV18	TRBJ1-5
CASSFSGPGELFF	TGTGCCAGCAGTTTTTCAGGGCCCGGGGAGCTGTTTTTT	.	once	TRBV12-3/TRBV12-4	TRBJ2-2
CSVDPTRSYNEQFF	TGCAGCGTTGACCCTACCCGCTCCTACAATGAGCAGTTCTTC	.	.	TRBV29-1	TRBJ2-1
CASSLDTHSNQPQHF	TGTGCCAGCAGCTTAGACACCCATAGCAATCAGCCCCAGCATTTT	.	.	TRBV7-8	TRBJ1-5
CASSVDSGEVDEQFF	TGTGCCAGCAGCGTAGACTCGGGAGAGGTCGATGAGCAGTTCTTC	.	.	TRBV9	TRBJ2-1
CASNQAGTGGYNEQFF	TGTGCCAGCAACCAAGCCGGGACAGGGGGGTACAATGAGCAGTTCTTC	TRBD1	few	TRBV27	TRBJ2-1
CASSYSDRGATDTQYF	TGTGCCAGCAGTTACTCGGACAGGGGGGCCACAGATACGCAGTATTTT	TRBD1	.	TRBV6-2/TRBV6-3	TRBJ2-3
CASSYDGGETEAFF	TGTGCCAGCAGTTACGACGGCGGAGAAACTGAAGCTTTCTTT	.	.	TRBV6-5	TRBJ1-1
CASSFVAGGTYNEQFF	TGTGCCAGCAGTTTCGTAGCGGGAGGGACCTACAATGAGCAGTTCTTC	TRBD2	once	TRBV27	TRBJ2-1
CASSPGGPNQPQHF	TGTGCCAGCAGCCCCGGGGGACCCAATCAGCCCCAGCATTTT	.	.	TRBV5-4	TRBJ1-5
CSVASGSGDTQYF	TGCAGCGTTGCCAGCGGGAGTGGAGATACGCAGTATTTT	TRBD2	.	TRBV29-1	TRBJ2-3
CASSGTGGFTEAFF	TGTGCCAGCAGCGGGACAGGGGGATTTACTGAAGCTTTCTTT	TRBD1	.	TRBV11-3	TRBJ1-1
CASSFAPGVGNTIYF	TGTGCCAGCAGCTTCGCACCGGGGGTTGGAAACACCATATATTTT	.	.	TRBV11-3	TRBJ1-3